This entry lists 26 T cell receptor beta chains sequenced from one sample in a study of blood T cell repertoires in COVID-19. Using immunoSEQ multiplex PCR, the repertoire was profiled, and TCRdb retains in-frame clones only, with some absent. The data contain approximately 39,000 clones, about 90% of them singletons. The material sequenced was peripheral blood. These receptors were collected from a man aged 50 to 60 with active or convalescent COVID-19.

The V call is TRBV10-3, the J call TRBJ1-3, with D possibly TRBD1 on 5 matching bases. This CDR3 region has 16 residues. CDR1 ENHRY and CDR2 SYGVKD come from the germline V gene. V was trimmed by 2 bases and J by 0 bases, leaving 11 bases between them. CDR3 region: CAISEAGVYSGNTIYF. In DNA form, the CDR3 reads TGTGCCATCAGTGAGGCGGGGGTTTACTCTGGAAACACCATATATTTT.

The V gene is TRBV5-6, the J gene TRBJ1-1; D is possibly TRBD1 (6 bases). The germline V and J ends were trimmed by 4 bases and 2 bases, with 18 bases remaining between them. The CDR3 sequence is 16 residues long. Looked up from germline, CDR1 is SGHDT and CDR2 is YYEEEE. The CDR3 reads CASSTGTAGANTEAFF. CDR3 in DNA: TGTGCCAGCAGCACCGGGACTGCGGGGGCTAACACTGAAGCTTTCTTT.

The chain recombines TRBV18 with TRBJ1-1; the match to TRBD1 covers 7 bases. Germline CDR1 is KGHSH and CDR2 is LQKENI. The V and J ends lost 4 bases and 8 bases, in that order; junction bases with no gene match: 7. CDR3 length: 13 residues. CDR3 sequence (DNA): TGTGCCAGCTCACAGGGGGCGAATAACGAAGCTTTCTTT. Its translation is CASSQGANNEAFF.

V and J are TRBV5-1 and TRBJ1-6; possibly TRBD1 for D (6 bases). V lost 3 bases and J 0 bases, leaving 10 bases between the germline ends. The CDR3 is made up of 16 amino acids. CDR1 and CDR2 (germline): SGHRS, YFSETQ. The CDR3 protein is CASSSRTVSYNSPLHF. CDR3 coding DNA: TGCGCCAGCAGCTCGAGGACAGTCTCCTATAATTCACCCCTCCACTTT.

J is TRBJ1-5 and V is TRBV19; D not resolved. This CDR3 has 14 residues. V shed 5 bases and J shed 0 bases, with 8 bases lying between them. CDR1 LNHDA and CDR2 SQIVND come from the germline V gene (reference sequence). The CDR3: CASSPPRSNQPQHF. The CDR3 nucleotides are TGTGCCAGTAGTCCCCCGCGTAGCAATCAGCCCCAGCATTTT.

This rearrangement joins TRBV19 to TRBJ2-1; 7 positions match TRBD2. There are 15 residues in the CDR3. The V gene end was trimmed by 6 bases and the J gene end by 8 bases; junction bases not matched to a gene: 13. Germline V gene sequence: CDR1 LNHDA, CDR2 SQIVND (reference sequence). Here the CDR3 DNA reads TGTGCCAGTAGATCTCCCGGGACTACCTTCGATGAGCAGTTCTTC. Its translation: CASRSPGTTFDEQFF.

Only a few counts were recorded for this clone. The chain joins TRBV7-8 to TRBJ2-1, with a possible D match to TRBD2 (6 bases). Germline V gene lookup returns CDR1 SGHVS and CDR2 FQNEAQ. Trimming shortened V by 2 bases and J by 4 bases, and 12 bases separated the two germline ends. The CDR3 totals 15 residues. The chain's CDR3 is CASSLSGLKYNEQFF. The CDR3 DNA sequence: TGTGCCAGCAGCTTATCCGGACTAAAATACAATGAGCAGTTCTTC.

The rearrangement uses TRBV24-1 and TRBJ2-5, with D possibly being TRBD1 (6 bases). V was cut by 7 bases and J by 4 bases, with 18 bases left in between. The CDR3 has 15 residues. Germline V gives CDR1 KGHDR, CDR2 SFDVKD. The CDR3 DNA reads TGTGCCACCAGGGCAACAGGGATGGGTTCAGAGACCCAGTACTTC. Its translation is CATRATGMGSETQYF.

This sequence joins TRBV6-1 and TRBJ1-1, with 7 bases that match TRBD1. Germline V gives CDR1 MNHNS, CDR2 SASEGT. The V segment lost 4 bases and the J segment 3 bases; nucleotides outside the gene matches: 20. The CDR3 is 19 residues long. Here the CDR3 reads CASSGKPMRTGPRDTEAFF. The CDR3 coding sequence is TGTGCCAGCAGTGGAAAACCCATGAGGACAGGCCCGAGGGACACTGAAGCTTTCTTT.

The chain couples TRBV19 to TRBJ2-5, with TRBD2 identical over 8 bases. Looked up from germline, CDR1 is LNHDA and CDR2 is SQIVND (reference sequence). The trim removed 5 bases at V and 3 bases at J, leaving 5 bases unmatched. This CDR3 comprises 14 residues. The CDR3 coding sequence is TGTGCCAGTAGTCGGGGGGGCGGGGAAGAGACCCAGTACTTC. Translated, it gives CASSRGGGEETQYF.

The CDR3 here is CASSQVEQGAWANVLTF. DNA for the CDR3: TGCGCCAGCAGCCAGGTAGAACAGGGGGCCTGGGCCAACGTCCTGACTTTC. V is TRBV4-1 and J is TRBJ2-6; 9 bases are shared with TRBD1. The J segment lost 5 bases and the V segment lost 3 bases, leaving 8 bases of the junction unmatched. The CDR3 totals 17 residues. Germline CDR1 is MGHRA and CDR2 is YSYEKL.

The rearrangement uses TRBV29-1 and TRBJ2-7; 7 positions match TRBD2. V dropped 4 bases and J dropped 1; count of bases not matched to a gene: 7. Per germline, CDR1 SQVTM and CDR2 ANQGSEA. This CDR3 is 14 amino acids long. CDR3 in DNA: TGCAGCGTTGGGCCGGCGGGAGCTTCCTACGAGCAGTACTTC. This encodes CSVGPAGASYEQYF.

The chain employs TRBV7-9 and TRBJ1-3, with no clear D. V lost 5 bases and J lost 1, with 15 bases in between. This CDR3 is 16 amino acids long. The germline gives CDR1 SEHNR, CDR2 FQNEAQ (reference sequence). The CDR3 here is CASSTLATLSGNTIYF. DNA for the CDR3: TGTGCCAGCAGCACCCTTGCTACGCTTTCTGGAAACACCATATATTTT.

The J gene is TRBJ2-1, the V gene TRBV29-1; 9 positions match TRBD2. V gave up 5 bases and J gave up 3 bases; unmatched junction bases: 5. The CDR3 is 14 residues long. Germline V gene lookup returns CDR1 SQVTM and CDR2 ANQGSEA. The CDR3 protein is CSVLSTSGYNEQFF. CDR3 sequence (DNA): TGCAGCGTTCTGTCGACTAGCGGCTACAATGAGCAGTTCTTC.

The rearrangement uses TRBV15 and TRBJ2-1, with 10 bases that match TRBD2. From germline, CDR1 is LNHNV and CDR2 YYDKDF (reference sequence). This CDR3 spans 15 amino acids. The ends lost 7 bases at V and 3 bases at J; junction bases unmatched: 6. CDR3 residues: CATTPTSGYYNEQFF. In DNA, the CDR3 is TGTGCCACCACCCCGACTAGCGGGTACTACAATGAGCAGTTCTTC.

The DNA of the CDR3 is TGTGCCTGGAGTGTACCGGCGGGAACTGAAGCTTTCTTT. As protein: CAWSVPAGTEAFF. J is TRBJ1-1 and V is TRBV30; no clear D. Germline V CDR1 and CDR2: GTSNPN, SVGIG (reference sequence). V was cut by 0 bases and J by 5 bases, with 10 bases left in between. This CDR3 is built from 13 residues.

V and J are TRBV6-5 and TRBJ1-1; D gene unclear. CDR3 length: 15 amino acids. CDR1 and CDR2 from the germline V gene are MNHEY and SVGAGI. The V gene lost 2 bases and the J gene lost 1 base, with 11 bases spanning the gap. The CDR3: CASSYEFSGNTEAFF. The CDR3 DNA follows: TGTGCCAGCAGTTACGAGTTTTCGGGGAACACTGAAGCTTTCTTT.

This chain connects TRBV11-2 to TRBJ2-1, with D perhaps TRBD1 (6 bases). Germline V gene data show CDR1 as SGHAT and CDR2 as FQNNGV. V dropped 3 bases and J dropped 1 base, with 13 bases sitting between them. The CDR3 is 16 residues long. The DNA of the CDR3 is TGTGCCAGCAGCTTTCGATTGGGGACATCCTACAATGAGCAGTTCTTC. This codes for CASSFRLGTSYNEQFF. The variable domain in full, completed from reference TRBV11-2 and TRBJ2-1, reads EAGVAQSPRYKIIEKRQSVAFWCNPISGHATLYWYQQILGQGPKLLIQFQNNGVVDDSQLPKDRFSAERLKGVDSTLKIQPAKLEDSAVYLCASSFRLGTSYNEQFFGPGTRLTVL.

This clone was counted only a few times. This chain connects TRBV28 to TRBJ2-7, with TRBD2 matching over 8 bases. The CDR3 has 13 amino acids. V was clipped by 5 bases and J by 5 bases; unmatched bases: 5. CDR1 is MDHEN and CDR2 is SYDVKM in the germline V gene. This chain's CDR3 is CASSQRGLDEQYV. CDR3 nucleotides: TGTGCCAGCAGTCAGCGGGGGCTGGACGAGCAGTACGTC.

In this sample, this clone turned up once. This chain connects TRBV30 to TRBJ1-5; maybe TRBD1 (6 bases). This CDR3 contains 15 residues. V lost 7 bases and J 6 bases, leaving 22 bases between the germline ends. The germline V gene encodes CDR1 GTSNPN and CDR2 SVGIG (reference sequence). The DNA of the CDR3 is TGTGCCTCTGCGGTGGGGTCAGGGGTCGGTCAGCCCCAGCATTTT. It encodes CASAVGSGVGQPQHF.

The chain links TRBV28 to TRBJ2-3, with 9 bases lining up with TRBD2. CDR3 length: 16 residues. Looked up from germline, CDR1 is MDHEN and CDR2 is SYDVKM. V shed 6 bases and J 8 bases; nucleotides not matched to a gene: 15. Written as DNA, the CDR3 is TGTGCCAGCAGGGAGCCTTTAGCGGGAGTCGCCGGTACGCAGTATTTT. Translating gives CASREPLAGVAGTQYF.

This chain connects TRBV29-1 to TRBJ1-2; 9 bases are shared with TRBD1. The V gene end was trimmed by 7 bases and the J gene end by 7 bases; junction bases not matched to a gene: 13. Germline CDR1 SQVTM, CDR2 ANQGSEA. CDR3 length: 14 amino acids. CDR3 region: CSGEGWDRVGGYTF. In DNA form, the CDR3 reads TGCAGCGGGGAGGGATGGGACAGGGTAGGTGGCTACACCTTC.

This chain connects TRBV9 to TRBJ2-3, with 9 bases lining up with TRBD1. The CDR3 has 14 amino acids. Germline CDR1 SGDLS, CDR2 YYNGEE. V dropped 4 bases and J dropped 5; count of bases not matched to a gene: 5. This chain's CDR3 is CASSPWTGVDTQYF. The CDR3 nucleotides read TGTGCCAGCAGCCCCTGGACAGGGGTAGATACGCAGTATTTT.

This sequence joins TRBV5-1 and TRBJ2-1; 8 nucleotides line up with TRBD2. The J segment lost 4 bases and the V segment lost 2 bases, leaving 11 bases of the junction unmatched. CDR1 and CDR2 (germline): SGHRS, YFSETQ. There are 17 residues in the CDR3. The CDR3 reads CASSLISSTSAYNEQFF. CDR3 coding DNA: TGCGCCAGCAGCTTAATTTCATCGACTAGCGCGTACAATGAGCAGTTCTTC. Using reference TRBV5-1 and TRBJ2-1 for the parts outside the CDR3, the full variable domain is KAGVTQTPRYLIKTRGQQVTLSCSPISGHRSVSWYQQTPGQGLQFLFEYFSETQRNKGNFPGRFSGRQFSNSRSEMNVSTLELGDSALYLCASSLISSTSAYNEQFFGPGTRLTVL.

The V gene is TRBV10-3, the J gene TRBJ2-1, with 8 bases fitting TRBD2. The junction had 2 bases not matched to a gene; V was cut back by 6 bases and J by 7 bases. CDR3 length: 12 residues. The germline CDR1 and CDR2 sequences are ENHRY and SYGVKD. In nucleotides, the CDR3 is TGTGCCATCAGCCGCGGGGGGAATGAGCAGTTCTTC. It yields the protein CAISRGGNEQFF.

DNA of the CDR3: TGCGCCAGCAGCCAAACCCCGGGACAGGGGGTGACCGGGGAGCTGTTTTTT. It translates to CASSQTPGQGVTGELFF. The chain uses TRBV4-1 and TRBJ2-2; 11 bases match TRBD1. This CDR3 comprises 17 residues. The V segment lost 2 bases and the J segment 5 bases; nucleotides outside the gene matches: 7. Germline V gives CDR1 MGHRA, CDR2 YSYEKL.